This T cell receptor (beta chain) was sequenced for a study of blood T cell repertoires in COVID-19. This CDR3 comprises 14 residues. Looked up from germline, CDR1 is SGDLS and CDR2 is YYNGEE. Trimming cost V 4 bases and J 4 bases, with 14 bases left between them. Participant age was roughly 18 to 90 years, and participants resided in fewer than 25 US areas. Participant-reported clinical history was the basis for cohort assignment. TCRdb keeps only in-frame clones here, not all; method: immunoSEQ multiplex PCR. Of around 150,000 clones detected, 75% to 90% appear once; the ten largest clones hold roughly 3.4%.

The receptor was derived from a woman in her sixties or seventies who had recovered from COVID-19. Input material: PBMCs or T cells enriched from blood (not recorded which). This chain links TRBV9 with TRBJ1-2, with D perhaps TRBD1 (6 bases). As DNA, the CDR3 is TGTGCCAGCAGCCTGGGGGCATTCCCCTATGGCTACACCTTC. It encodes CASSLGAFPYGYTF.